This T cell receptor (beta chain) was recorded in a study of T cells in localized non-small cell lung cancer. Study results and limitations: An association was observed between higher blood T cell density and longer overall survival. T cell clonality was highest in uninvolved adjacent lung, above tumor. One tumor region alone was sequenced, and heterogeneity therefore remains possible.

Repertoires were generated with immunoSEQ multiplex PCR, while TCRdb's copy carries only in-frame clones and drops some. Of approximately 61,000 clones listed, roughly 89% are singletons. With V trimmed by 2 bases and J by 4 bases, 5 bases remained unmatched. This CDR3 has 15 residues. Germline assignment: CDR1 GTSNPN and CDR2 SVGIG (reference sequence). This clone was recorded only once. Antigen specificity is unknown. This specimen consisted of peripheral blood, obtained before any cancer treatment. The chain joins TRBV30 to TRBJ1-2; 12 bases fit TRBD1. The source of this sequence is a woman aged 35 to 69 with stage I lung adenocarcinoma. CDR3 in DNA: TGTGCCTGGAGTCCACGGGACAGGGGGCTCTATGGCTACACCTTC. This codes for CAWSPRDRGLYGYTF.